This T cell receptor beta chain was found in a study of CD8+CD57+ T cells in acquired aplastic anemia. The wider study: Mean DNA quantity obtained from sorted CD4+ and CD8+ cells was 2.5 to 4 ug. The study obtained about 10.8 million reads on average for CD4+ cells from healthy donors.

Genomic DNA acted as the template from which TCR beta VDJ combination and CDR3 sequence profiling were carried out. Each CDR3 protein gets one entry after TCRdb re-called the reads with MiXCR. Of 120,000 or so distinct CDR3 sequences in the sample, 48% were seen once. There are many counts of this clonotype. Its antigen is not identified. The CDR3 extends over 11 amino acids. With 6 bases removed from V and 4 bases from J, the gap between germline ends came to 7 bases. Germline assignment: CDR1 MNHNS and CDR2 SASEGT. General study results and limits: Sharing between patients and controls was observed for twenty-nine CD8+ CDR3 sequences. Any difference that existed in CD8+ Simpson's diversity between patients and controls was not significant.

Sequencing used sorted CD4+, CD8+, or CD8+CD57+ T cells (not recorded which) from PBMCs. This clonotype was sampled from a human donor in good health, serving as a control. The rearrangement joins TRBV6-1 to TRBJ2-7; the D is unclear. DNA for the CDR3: TGTGCCAGCAGCCCCTTTTACGAGCAGTACTTC. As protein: CASSPFYEQYF.